The present TCR beta chain was sequenced within a study of cytomegalovirus exposure and HLA in healthy donors. The CDR3 is 18 amino acids. V was shortened by 3 bases and J by 0 bases, with 17 bases between the two germline ends. CDR1 and CDR2 from the germline V gene are SEHNR and FQNEAQ (reference sequence). Primers included in the PCR were 60 Vbeta and 13 Jbeta primers. The assay was immunoSEQ multiplex PCR, and TCRdb's table has in-frame clones only and misses some. The table includes about 130,000 clones, 74% detected once. The source material was PBMCs. This receptor was identified in a woman aged 45-65 years in good health and CMV-seropositive. The V and J genes are TRBV7-9 and TRBJ2-2; a weak D match, TRBD2 (5 bases). The CDR3 DNA sequence: TGTGCCAGCAGCTTGTCCGCGAGGGATGACACGAACACCGGGGAGCTGTTTTTT. This gives the protein CASSLSARDDTNTGELFF.